This passage covers 29 T cell receptor beta chains from one sample sequenced in a study of T cells expressing NK-cell markers. TCRdb reprocessed the 5' RACE reads and stores each CDR3 protein as one record, lacking DNA. This sample contains about 160,000 distinct CDR3 sequences. Sequencing was carried out using blood T cells: a sorted CD56 or NKG2C T cell subset, CD4+ or CD8+ T cells, or bulk PBMC T cells (not recorded which). All receptors come from a woman between 18 and 70 years old in good health.

The CDR3 is CASSLVSGPSTDTQYF. The J gene is TRBJ2-3, the V gene TRBV5-4; no DNA is available, so the TRBD1 call from TCRdb remains unchecked. The length of the CDR3 is 16 residues. Germline-derived CDR1 and CDR2 are SGHNT and YYREEE (reference sequence). Drawing the rest from reference TRBV5-4 and TRBJ2-3, the complete variable domain is ETGVTQSPTHLIKTRGQQVTLRCSSQSGHNTVSWYQQALGQGPQFIFQYYREEENGRGNFPPRFSGLQFPNYSSELNVNALELDDSALYLCASSLVSGPSTDTQYFGPGTRLTVL.

This chain joins TRBV7-3 and TRBJ2-3; TCRdb selects TRBD1, and the lack of DNA leaves this call unchecked. The V gene's germline CDR1 is SGHTA and CDR2 FQGTGA. The CDR3 spans 17 residues. CDR3 loop: CASSLQGGYHSTDTQYF.

This chain's CDR3 is CASSPRTGRSNQPQHF. The rearrangement links TRBV7-8 to TRBJ1-5; without DNA, the TCRdb call of TRBD1 cannot be checked. There are 16 residues in the CDR3. The germline V gene encodes CDR1 SGHVS and CDR2 FQNEAQ.

The V and J genes are TRBV7-2 and TRBJ2-5. This CDR3 has 11 amino acids. The germline V gene encodes CDR1 SGHTA and CDR2 FQGNSA. CDR3 protein: CASSSDVAQYF.

J is TRBJ2-3 and V is TRBV2; TCRdb's D gene call, TRBD2, goes unchecked for lack of DNA. This CDR3 region has 14 residues. Germline lookup yields CDR1 SNHLY and CDR2 FYNNEI. The CDR3 region is CARGGGVATDTQYF.

The gene calls are TRBV2 and TRBJ1-1; TCRdb picks TRBD1, but there is no DNA to check that call. Germline loops: CDR1 SNHLY, CDR2 FYNNEI. The CDR3 extends over 15 amino acids. Here the CDR3 reads CASILGRGGGTEAFF.

J is TRBJ2-3 and V is TRBV29-1; without DNA, the TCRdb call of TRBD1 cannot be checked. The CDR3 consists of 13 residues. CDR1 and CDR2 from the germline V gene are SQVTM and ANQGSEA. The CDR3 region is CSTESGVGDTQYF.

The V gene is TRBV7-3, the J gene TRBJ2-1. In germline, CDR1 is SGHTA, CDR2 FQGTGA. The length of the CDR3 is 19 residues. CDR3 in amino acids: CASSLTPISTPSSYNEQFF.

CDR3 sequence: CSARNSLSTDTQYF. The chain links TRBV20-1 to TRBJ2-3. The CDR3 has 14 residues. Germline CDR1 reads DFQATT; CDR2 reads SNEGSKA (reference sequence).

CDR3 region: CSARDPGGALHF. This chain joins TRBV20-1 and TRBJ1-6. The germline V gene encodes CDR1 DFQATT and CDR2 SNEGSKA (reference sequence). CDR3 length: 12 residues.

V is TRBV20-1 and J is TRBJ2-1; TCRdb's D call of TRBD1 is untestable without DNA. There are 15 residues in the CDR3. Germline CDR1 and CDR2: DFQATT and SNEGSKA (reference sequence). Here the CDR3 reads CSATLAGARYNEQFF.

V gene TRBV9 combines with J gene TRBJ2-1; the TRBD2 assignment by TCRdb is unverifiable without DNA. The germline V gene encodes CDR1 SGDLS and CDR2 YYNGEE. The CDR3 has 16 amino acids. CDR3 residues: CASSVMTSGNYNEQFF.

The rearrangement joins TRBV9 to TRBJ2-2; TCRdb proposes TRBD1, but this gene call is untestable without DNA. Germline V gives CDR1 SGDLS, CDR2 YYNGEE. The CDR3 loop spans 15 amino acids. The CDR3 spells CASSVGGARNGELFF.

The rearrangement uses TRBV28 and TRBJ2-7; lacking DNA, the TRBD1 call made by TCRdb goes unchecked. CDR3 size: 14 residues. Per the germline V gene, CDR1 is MDHEN and CDR2 is SYDVKM. The CDR3 spells CASSLGDGSYEQYF.

V and J are TRBV7-2 and TRBJ2-7; TCRdb lists TRBD2, though no DNA is available to test this call. This CDR3 comprises 15 residues. Germline values: CDR1 SGHTA, CDR2 FQGNSA. The CDR3 spells CASSKLAVSSYEQYF.

V gene TRBV10-3 combines with J gene TRBJ2-1; the TCRdb D gene call, TRBD2, has no DNA to confirm it. The CDR3 extends over 18 amino acids. The germline CDR1 and CDR2 sequences are ENHRY and SYGVKD. The CDR3 is CAISGSGLAGDSYNEQFF.

The chain recombines TRBV5-1 with TRBJ1-4; the TCRdb D gene call, TRBD1, has no DNA to confirm it. CDR3 size: 14 residues. Germline V gene data show CDR1 as SGHRS and CDR2 as YFSETQ. Here the CDR3 reads CASSFQGDREKLFF.

The V gene is TRBV6-5, the J gene TRBJ2-1. The CDR3 totals 14 residues. Germline values: CDR1 MNHEY, CDR2 SVGAGI. CDR3 in amino acids: CASSYSGLGTEQFF.

The chain recombines TRBV20-1 with TRBJ2-1; TCRdb proposes TRBD1, but this gene call is untestable without DNA. CDR3 length: 15 residues. Germline CDR1 reads DFQATT; CDR2 reads SNEGSKA (reference sequence). The CDR3 region is CSARPPTRESNEQFF.

The rearrangement links TRBV7-8 to TRBJ2-1; the TRBD1 assignment by TCRdb is unverifiable without DNA. Germline CDR1 is SGHVS and CDR2 is FQNEAQ. The CDR3 runs 15 residues. The chain's CDR3 is CASSTPTVSYNEQFF.

The chain has TRBV20-1 and TRBJ1-1. This CDR3 spans 14 amino acids. Germline lookup yields CDR1 DFQATT and CDR2 SNEGSKA (reference sequence). The CDR3 protein is CSAAQPALNTEAFF.

The CDR3 here is CASSQDLVGETTNEKLFF. This chain connects TRBV4-2 to TRBJ1-4. Per the germline V gene, CDR1 is LGHNA and CDR2 is YNFKEQ. CDR3 length: 18 amino acids.

V and J are TRBV20-1 and TRBJ2-1; TCRdb calls TRBD2, which cannot be checked without DNA. The CDR3 extends over 14 amino acids. In germline, CDR1 is DFQATT, CDR2 SNEGSKA (reference sequence). CDR3 sequence reads: CSARRTSEADEQFF.

The rearrangement uses TRBV20-1 and TRBJ2-3; TCRdb picks TRBD1, but there is no DNA to check that call. Germline V gene data show CDR1 as DFQATT and CDR2 as SNEGSKA (reference sequence). This CDR3 has 15 amino acids. CDR3 amino acids: CSVPPNTGGTDTQYF.

The chain uses TRBV3-1 and TRBJ1-1; absent DNA, TCRdb's TRBD1 call cannot be checked. This CDR3 region has 13 residues. CDR1 LGHDT and CDR2 YNNKEL come from the germline V gene (reference sequence). This CDR3 is CASSQGQGTGAFF.

This chain links TRBV5-1 with TRBJ2-7; the TRBD1 assignment by TCRdb is unverifiable without DNA. CDR3 length: 15 residues. Germline CDR1 and CDR2: SGHRS and YFSETQ. The CDR3 spells CASSLLGQSTYEQYF.

This chain links TRBV12-3 or TRBV12-4 with TRBJ2-3. The CDR3 loop spans 12 amino acids. The CDR3 loop is CASSRYPDTQYF.

The chain employs TRBV20-1 and TRBJ1-5; TCRdb selects TRBD1, and the lack of DNA leaves this call unchecked. The CDR3 runs to 14 residues. The germline CDR1 and CDR2 sequences are DFQATT and SNEGSKA (reference sequence). This CDR3 is CSARLGQGNQPQHF.

The chain is built from TRBV29-1 and TRBJ2-7; without DNA, the TCRdb call of TRBD2 cannot be checked. Germline loops: CDR1 SQVTM, CDR2 ANQGSEA. This CDR3 contains 14 residues. The CDR3 here is CSVEGGRKDGEQYF.